A selection of T cell receptor beta chains follows, all from one sample in a study of STAT5B mutations in CD4+ large granular lymphocyte leukemia. Produced via immunoSEQ multiplex PCR; TCRdb's table is partial and in-frame only. Of fewer than 30,000 clones listed, 65% to 80% were seen once; the top ten hold around 0.99%. What was sequenced was CD4+ T cells from blood buffy coats. The receptor set was obtained from a human donor in good health. Each CDR3 is given with its conserved first and last residue. Each record gives: clone size, J gene, D gene, V gene, CDR3 DNA, CDR3 protein. D genes are given only for firm matches. Size is stated for part of the rows, as once, few or many counts, or as a class when the clone is expanded.

abundance: few; j_gene: TRBJ2-5; d_gene: .; v_gene: TRBV25-1; CDR3nt: TGTGCCAGCAGTCCCCACGGCCTGTTGAGAGAGACCCAGTACTTC; CDR3aa: CASSPHGLLRETQYF
abundance: .; j_gene: TRBJ2-3; d_gene: .; v_gene: TRBV11-2; CDR3nt: TGTGCCAGCAGCTTAGCGGTGGGGACTAGCACAGATACGCAGTATTTT; CDR3aa: CASSLAVGTSTDTQYF
abundance: .; j_gene: TRBJ1-1; d_gene: .; v_gene: TRBV5-5; CDR3nt: TGTGCCAGCAGCCAAAACGGGGAGGTTGAAGCTTTCTTT; CDR3aa: CASSQNGEVEAFF
abundance: few; j_gene: TRBJ2-3; d_gene: TRBD2; v_gene: TRBV2; CDR3nt: TGTGCCAGCAGCGCCGGGACTAGTGCGGCAGATACGCAGTATTTT; CDR3aa: CASSAGTSAADTQYF
abundance: .; j_gene: TRBJ2-1; d_gene: .; v_gene: TRBV30; CDR3nt: TGTGCCTGGAGCCCCTTAGCGTTCAGCTCCTACAATGAGCAGTTCTTC; CDR3aa: CAWSPLAFSSYNEQFF
abundance: .; j_gene: TRBJ2-7; d_gene: .; v_gene: TRBV18; CDR3nt: TGTGCCAGCTCACCTCCCGCGGCCCCCTACGAGCAGTACTTC; CDR3aa: CASSPPAAPYEQYF
abundance: few; j_gene: TRBJ1-1; d_gene: .; v_gene: TRBV4-2; CDR3nt: TGTGCCAGCAGCCAAGTCGGCTCCAAGGGTACTGAAGCTTTCTTT; CDR3aa: CASSQVGSKGTEAFF
abundance: .; j_gene: TRBJ1-2; d_gene: .; v_gene: TRBV6-1; CDR3nt: TGTGCCAGCACCTACCCCGGAGGGGGCTATGGCTACACCTTC; CDR3aa: CASTYPGGGYGYTF
abundance: .; j_gene: TRBJ2-3; d_gene: TRBD2; v_gene: TRBV6-1; CDR3nt: TGTGCCAGCAGTGGAGAAGCGGGATTGGCAGATACGCAGTATTTT; CDR3aa: CASSGEAGLADTQYF
abundance: once; j_gene: TRBJ1-6; d_gene: TRBD1; v_gene: TRBV7-2; CDR3nt: TGTGCCAGCAGCCCGACACCGACAGGGAGGTCTCGTTCACCCCTCCACTTT; CDR3aa: CASSPTPTGRSRSPLHF
abundance: .; j_gene: TRBJ2-7; d_gene: .; v_gene: TRBV28; CDR3nt: TGTGCCAGCAGTTCAAGGGGTGCAGATTCCTACGAGCAGTACTTC; CDR3aa: CASSSRGADSYEQYF
abundance: few; j_gene: TRBJ1-4; d_gene: TRBD1; v_gene: TRBV9; CDR3nt: TGTGCCAGCAGCGTAGCGGGGGACAGCAATGAAAAACTGTTTTTT; CDR3aa: CASSVAGDSNEKLFF
abundance: .; j_gene: TRBJ1-2; d_gene: TRBD1; v_gene: TRBV2; CDR3nt: TGTGCCAGCAGAGTGACAGGGATAGGCTACACCTTC; CDR3aa: CASRVTGIGYTF